This T cell receptor beta chain was found in a study of blood T cell repertoires in COVID-19. Study as a whole: From T cells, B-cell-depleted T cells, or PBMCs came the material, which was cDNA or gDNA.

V was clipped by 5 bases and J by 0 bases; unmatched bases: 3. The CDR3 consists of 15 residues. Germline values: CDR1 SGHTA, CDR2 FQGNSA. Source study methods: Nucleated cell number was recorded as an estimate derived from reference gene primer amplification. Profiling relied on immunoSEQ multiplex PCR, and the TCRdb table lists in-frame clones only, not all of them. Clone size and the V and J calls come from that table; the DNA yielded D and trimming. In the table there are some 100,000 clones, about 84% of which are singletons. The clonotype comes from an older man with active or convalescent COVID-19. Sequencing used peripheral blood. The chain has TRBV7-2 and TRBJ2-1; 8 positions agree with TRBD1. CDR3 in amino acids: CASSPQGGSYNEQFF. In DNA form, the CDR3 reads TGTGCCAGCAGCCCACAGGGGGGCTCCTACAATGAGCAGTTCTTC.